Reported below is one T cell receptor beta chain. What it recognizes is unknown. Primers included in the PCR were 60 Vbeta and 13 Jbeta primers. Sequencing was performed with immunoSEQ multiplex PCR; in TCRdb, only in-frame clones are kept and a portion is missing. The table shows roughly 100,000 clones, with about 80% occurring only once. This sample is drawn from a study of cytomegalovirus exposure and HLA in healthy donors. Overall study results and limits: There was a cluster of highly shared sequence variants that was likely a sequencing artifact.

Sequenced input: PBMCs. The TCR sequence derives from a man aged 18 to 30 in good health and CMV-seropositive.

CDR3 residues: CASSLERVKGELFF. CDR3 bases: TGCGCCAGCAGCTTGGAGCGGGTAAAGGGGGAGCTGTTTTTT. The rearrangement uses TRBV5-1 and TRBJ2-2, with D possibly being TRBD2 (6 bases). Germline CDR1 is SGHRS and CDR2 is YFSETQ. V lost 0 bases and J lost 8, with 11 bases in between. The length of the CDR3 is 14 residues. Complete variable domain (other parts from reference TRBV5-1 and TRBJ2-2): KAGVTQTPRYLIKTRGQQVTLSCSPISGHRSVSWYQQTPGQGLQFLFEYFSETQRNKGNFPGRFSGRQFSNSRSEMNVSTLELGDSALYLCASSLERVKGELFFGEGSRLTVL.